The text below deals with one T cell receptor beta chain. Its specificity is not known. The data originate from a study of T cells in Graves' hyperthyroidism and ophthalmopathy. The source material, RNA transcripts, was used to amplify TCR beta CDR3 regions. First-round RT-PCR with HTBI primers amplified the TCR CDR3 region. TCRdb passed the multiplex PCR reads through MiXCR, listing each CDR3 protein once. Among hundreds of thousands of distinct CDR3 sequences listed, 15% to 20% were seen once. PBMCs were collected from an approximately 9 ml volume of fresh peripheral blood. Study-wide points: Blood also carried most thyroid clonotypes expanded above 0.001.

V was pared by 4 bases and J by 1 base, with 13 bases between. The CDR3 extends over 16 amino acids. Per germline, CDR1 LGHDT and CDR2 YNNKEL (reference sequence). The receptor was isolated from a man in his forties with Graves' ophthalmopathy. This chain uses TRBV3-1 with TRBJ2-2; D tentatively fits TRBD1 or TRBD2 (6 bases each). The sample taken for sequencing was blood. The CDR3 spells CASSRLGGMNTGELFF. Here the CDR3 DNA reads TGTGCCAGCAGCCGCCTAGGGGGGATGAACACCGGGGAGCTGTTTTTT.